Shown below are 8 T cell receptor beta chains from a single sample sequenced in a study of blood T cell repertoires in COVID-19. Assay used: immunoSEQ multiplex PCR; TCRdb lists only in-frame clones, some missing. This sample has over 95,000 clones, with 80% to 90% found just once. Sequenced sample: peripheral blood. These receptors all stem from a man aged 40-50 years with acute or convalescent COVID-19.

The V and J genes are TRBV18 and TRBJ2-2; no definite D call. The CDR3 sequence is 13 residues long. The germline gives CDR1 KGHSH, CDR2 LQKENI. Deletions cut 6 bases from V and 5 bases from J, with 10 bases between. The CDR3 protein is CASSLLGTGELFF. The CDR3 DNA is TGTGCCAGCTCGCTCCTAGGTACCGGGGAGCTGTTTTTT.

This clone was seen just once. The chain uses TRBV19 and TRBJ2-2, with D uncertain. The germline V gene has CDR1 LNHDA and CDR2 SQIVND (reference sequence). The V and J ends lost 7 bases and 3 bases respectively, with 6 bases between them. The CDR3 totals 12 residues. The CDR3 here is CASKGDTGELFF. CDR3 sequence (DNA): TGTGCCAGTAAAGGAGACACCGGGGAGCTGTTTTTT.

This clone turned up a few times. V and J are TRBV7-2 and TRBJ1-6, with 8 bases lining up with TRBD1. CDR1 is SGHTA and CDR2 is FQGNSA in the germline V gene. J lost 3 bases, V lost 5 bases, and 6 bases had no gene match. The CDR3 sequence is 16 residues long. CDR3 in amino acids: CASSPRDRIYNSPLHF. For the CDR3, the DNA is TGTGCCAGCAGCCCCCGGGACAGGATCTATAATTCACCCCTCCACTTT.

This sequence joins TRBV10-3 and TRBJ2-2, with D maybe TRBD1 (5 bases). The V gene lost 10 bases and the J gene lost 3 bases, with 15 bases spanning the gap. CDR1 and CDR2 (germline): ENHRY, SYGVKD. This CDR3 comprises 14 residues. CDR3 protein: CATGRVLDTGELFF. The DNA of the CDR3 is TGTGCCACAGGCAGGGTCCTGGACACCGGGGAGCTGTTTTTT.

This clone was seen more than once but under ten times. This chain uses TRBV5-4 with TRBJ2-3; D unresolved. The CDR3 runs to 13 residues. V lost 4 bases and J lost 6, with 12 bases in between. Germline CDR1 SGHNT, CDR2 YYREEE (reference sequence). CDR3 in DNA: TGTGCCAGCAGCCCGGCCCGCAGGGATACGCAGTATTTT. Protein product: CASSPARRDTQYF.

The rearrangement links TRBV19 to TRBJ2-3; 9 nucleotides line up with TRBD2. Germline V lookup: CDR1 LNHDA, CDR2 SQIVND (reference sequence). Trimming removed 3 bases from V and 3 bases from J; junction bases left unmatched: 16. The CDR3 spans 19 residues. CDR3 sequence reads: CASSIGPAGGPVKTDTQYF. In DNA form, the CDR3 reads TGTGCCAGTAGTATTGGGCCGGCGGGGGGGCCGGTTAAAACAGATACGCAGTATTTT. Looking up the rest from reference TRBV19 and TRBJ2-3 gives the full variable domain: DGGITQSPKYLFRKEGQNVTLSCEQNLNHDAMYWYRQDPGQGLRLIYYSQIVNDFQKGDIAEGYSVSREKKESFPLTVTSAQKNPTAFYLCASSIGPAGGPVKTDTQYFGPGTRLTVL.

This chain links TRBV9 with TRBJ1-2; a possible D gene is TRBD1 (6 bases). V dropped 0 bases and J dropped 7 bases, with 13 bases sitting between them. Germline V gene lookup returns CDR1 SGDLS and CDR2 YYNGEE. The CDR3 is 14 residues long. CDR3 residues: CASSVAEGVGGYTF. Here the CDR3 DNA reads TGTGCCAGCAGCGTAGCAGAGGGGGTAGGTGGCTACACCTTC.

This chain uses TRBV7-9 with TRBJ1-3, with D perhaps matching TRBD1 (5 bases). Germline V gene data show CDR1 as SEHNR and CDR2 as FQNEAQ (reference sequence). CDR3 size: 17 residues. V gave up 5 bases and J gave up 0 bases, with 17 bases separating them. The CDR3 DNA reads TGTGCCAGCAGCCCGCGGAGGGGCTCCAGCTCTGGAAACACCATATATTTT. This sequence encodes CASSPRRGSSSGNTIYF.